This TCR beta chain was recovered during a study of T cells after yellow fever vaccination. Germline assignment: CDR1 SGHDN and CDR2 FVKESK. The CDR3 is 12 residues long. V lost 6 bases, J lost 4 bases, and 9 bases lay in between. Notes on the study in general: Peaking on day 5 versus 15, the secondary response was faster but weaker. Booster samples showed a return of most primary-vaccination clones (around 96% CD4, 88% CD8).

This clonotype has only a few counts. Its target is unknown. It was through 5'RACE template switching that TCR cDNA was made, with a universal primer site and UMIs added. MiXCR, run by TCRdb on the 5' RACE reads, gives a single entry per CDR3 protein. The sample has some 260,000 distinct CDR3 sequences; 5.2% are singletons. The sequence derives from a man between 18 and 35 years old who received the YFV17D yellow fever vaccine. The source was CD4+ T cells sorted from PBMCs, collected on the day of the yellow fever booster vaccination. The V gene is TRBV14, the J gene TRBJ2-5; perhaps TRBD2 as D (5 bases). CDR3 nucleotides: TGTGCCAGCAGTGGACTGGGAGAGACCCAGTACTTC. This translates into CASSGLGETQYF.